This T cell receptor beta chain was captured in a study of cytomegalovirus exposure and HLA in healthy donors (TCRdb year 2017). A note on the overall study: An earlier analysis of roughly 570 of the donors reported approximately 300 Gb of sequence data and around 110 million unique TCR beta sequences obtained from about 179 million T cells. A separate validation cohort of some 130 different subjects was used in addition to the roughly 670-subject first cohort. In a later analysis, previously published TCR beta repertoires from 500 to 750 donors were re-analyzed and high-resolution HLA genotyping was added so that TCR occurrence patterns could be studied. The genetic ancestry cluster associated with self-reported Caucasian donors included 70% to 85% of the roughly 410 genotyped donors. The study was designed to test whether signatures of past pathogen exposure could be identified by cataloging public T cell receptors. A later genetic analysis took genome-wide SNP genotypes for about 55% of the roughly 700 donors and used that subset as a discovery cohort. Donor age, sex, ethnicity and CMV serostatus were collected together with the repertoire data. Approximately 310 gigabases of sequencing data and tens of millions of unique TCR sequences were included in an early release covering several hundred HLA-typed donors. Typing coverage differed by locus: A, B, C, DRB1 and DQB1 were typed in roughly 629-630 donors, DQA1 in roughly 510, DPA1 in roughly 590, and DPB1 in roughly 470. To predict cytomegalovirus infection status, the study combined high-throughput TCR immunosequencing, statistical association of individual TCRs with disease status, and machine learning. On average, 235,054 unique TCR beta nucleotide sequences were sequenced per donor among 300 to 500 genotyped donors of the cohort, with around 19% of those sequences being non-productive. All discovery cohort repertoires had been generated using a single sequencing platform. A handful of DR-DQ haplotypes were handled as single units for association and clustering because linkage in the cohort was strong. An earlier analysis of 500 to 650 of the donors applied high-throughput TCR beta sequencing to assess whether each TCR beta V gene segment acted as functional or pseudogenic. Both class I and class II loci were covered by HLA typing, at four-digit resolution. In the later analysis, no new phenotypic data were used to find candidate immune exposures; instead, reliance was placed on TCR beta sequences and their occurrence across donors. The study profiled the T cell repertoires of some 610 subjects by immunosequencing and related them to cytomegalovirus serostatus. The investigation overall reported the following: The sequencing pipeline was judged likely to have produced a cluster of highly shared sequence variants as a technical artifact. The study listed 164 TCR beta chains as associated with cytomegalovirus. Correlated functional status among segregating V segments might be attributable to linkage disequilibrium, but an unknown experimental factor could not be ruled out. This cohort had only TCR beta chains sequenced, and the lack of alpha or paired-chain data limited which features could be detected. Several of the top co-occurrence clusters appeared to be linked to parvovirus B19, influenza, CMV and Epstein-Barr virus, according to a later analysis. Assigning TCR associations to individual alleles was difficult when HLA alleles, especially DR and DQ, strongly co-occurred. For the cohort, immune exposure information was limited to CMV serostatus. In a later genetic analysis, a missense DCLRE1C variant was associated with V-gene and J-gene trimming of TCR beta chains, and the association was replicated in an independent cohort. Broadly in line with IMGT annotations, most TCR beta V segments showed up in productive rearrangements about 87% or about 30% of the time in an earlier analysis of around 600 of the donors. Some IMGT-functional V segments, including TRBV6-2 and TRBV6-3, could not be told apart with the 87-base-pair reads, so those segments were excluded. Specific HLA alleles were associated with 16,951 TCR beta sequences at a false discovery rate of 0.05 in a later analysis. A few of the identified cytomegalovirus-associated TCR beta chains were confirmed in vitro to be specific for cytomegalovirus antigens. According to a later analysis, most CMV-associated TCR beta chains appeared to be HLA-restricted, and the HLA associations seemed to be driven largely by CMV exposure. Compared with equally common non-associated chains, HLA-associated TCR beta chains in a later analysis were more clonally expanded and had lower generation probabilities. In a later genetic analysis, fewer N-insertions in productive TCRs were reported among donors in an Asian-associated ancestry cluster than the approximately 710-donor mean. In a later analysis, TCR association rates were found to vary across HLA loci, with the most associated TCRs seen for DRB1 alleles and the fewest for HLA-C alleles. The classifier was reported to diagnose cytomegalovirus status with high specificity and sensitivity in both the original cohort and the validation cohort. A further reported finding was that TCR beta sequences accurately predicted the HLA-A and HLA-B alleles for most subjects in the first cohort. The authors suggested that the approach could potentially be extended to other disease states and immunological phenotypes. The earlier analysis of approximately 540 of the donors excluded around 17 rarely observed V segments, including chromosome 9 orphons, because counts were too low. Presence/absence analyses assumed roughly uniform sequencing depth across donors, an assumption that may not hold. Because HLA typing was unavailable for some donors at each locus, only the typed subset was used in association tests. Most TCR sequences were observed very rarely across donors, whereas some public TCRs were present in many individuals.

The cohort consisted of 666 healthy bone marrow donors. At the time of sampling, every cohort member was nominally healthy, though immune exposures that went unrecorded were likely present. The donor was CMV seropositive and belonged to the group of some 290 seropositive cohort members. Each donor provided a peripheral blood sample, and peripheral blood mononuclear cells were used for TCR beta sequencing. Genomic DNA extraction from the blood cell samples was performed with the Qiagen DNeasy Blood Extraction Kit. Remarks on this clone: Its target antigen remains unknown. No base-level quality is on record; no much larger clone is a single base apart.

Libraries were built with the immunoSEQ multiplex PCR assay. The multiplex PCR relied on a mix of 60 forward primers for TCR Vbeta segments and 13 reverse primers for TCR Jbeta segments. A multiplex PCR assay on genomic DNA amplified the CDR3 region of rearranged TCR beta genes. The Illumina HiSeq System was used to sequence the amplified TCR beta libraries as 87-base-pair reads. In the source study's methods: In a later analysis, tens of millions of unique TCR beta chains were counted across the roughly 700 repertoires, and around 10 million of these chains were shared by at least two donors. Raw reads were error-corrected and collapsed into unique sequences with a nearest-neighbor algorithm that merged closely related sequences to remove PCR and sequencing errors. V, D and J gene segments were assigned by aligning CDR3 sequences to IMGT reference sequences. Each retained sequence needed at least a six-nucleotide match to both a V gene segment and a J gene segment. A rearrangement counted as productive if the CDR3 had no stop codons and remained in frame with V and J, and every other rearrangement counted as non-productive. Following IMGT convention, CDR3 was defined as the stretch from the second conserved V-encoded cysteine to the conserved J-encoded phenylalanine. In an earlier analysis of more than 550 of the donors, sequences lacking an unambiguous match to a single V gene segment were excluded. In an earlier analysis of about 590 of the donors, a V segment was called functional when productive rearrangements were above 56.7%, and segregating when the standard deviation between donors exceeded 5%. A statistical classification framework was built to diagnose cytomegalovirus status from the catalog of TCR beta chain sequences. In a later analysis, TCR nucleotide sequences were compared against IMGT/GENE-DB human TR gene sequences so that V and J genes could be assigned. A later analysis assigned CDR3 sequences and most-parsimonious VDJ recombination scenarios with the TCRdist pipeline. In a later analysis, each TCR beta chain was defined by its CDR3 amino acid sequence together with its V-gene family, and reads without a unique V-gene family were excluded. In a later analysis, 450 to 600 highly shared, low-generation-probability nucleotide sequences were removed to address suspected cross-contamination and a sequencing artifact. For each public chain, a later analysis derived a clonal expansion index from normalized ranks of inferred template counts within each repertoire. Generation probabilities in a later analysis came from a VDJ recombination model fitted to out-of-frame rearrangements, and those results were checked against IGoR. In a later analysis, hypergeometric tests were used to score TCR-TCR, TCR-HLA and TCR-CMV co-occurrence, with a repertoire-size bias correction applied to TCR pairs. To estimate false discovery rates, a later analysis permuted the HLA or CMV assignments 20 times. A later analysis grouped co-occurring TCRs with DBSCAN, adding TCRdist sequence similarity when clustering within HLA-allele-positive subsets. Repertoires with fewer than 30,000 or more than 120,000 public chains were left out of co-occurrence clustering, as were about 5 repertoires with anomalous nucleotide sharing. Imported from immuneACCESS, the table was reduced by TCRdb to in-frame sequences with V and J called. These copies leave out some clones; in studies compared against another copy, an unresolved V gene accounts for under half, and the cause of the remainder is not known. The D gene and trimming were derived from the DNA, and the V and J assignments and clone size from that table. This sample lists about 190,000 clones; roughly four fifths were detected once. 3% to 3.5% of the sample comes from the top ten.

V and J lose 8 bases and 6 bases, and a span of 22 bases separates them. The CDR3 covers 15 residues, taking in both the cysteine and the phenylalanine. The read is trimmed to its CDR3 DNA, 45 bases read in frame from base 1. The germline V gene yields MNHEY for CDR1 and SVGAGI for CDR2. This chain is built from TRBV6-5 and TRBJ1-1; no confident D gene assignment can be made. The source of this sequence is a woman in her twenties or thirties in good health and CMV-seropositive. Material: PBMCs. The CDR3 region: CASHPVAGARPEAFF. At the DNA level, the sequence is TGTGCCAGCCACCCTGTGGCGGGCGCCAGACCTGAAGCTTTCTTT.